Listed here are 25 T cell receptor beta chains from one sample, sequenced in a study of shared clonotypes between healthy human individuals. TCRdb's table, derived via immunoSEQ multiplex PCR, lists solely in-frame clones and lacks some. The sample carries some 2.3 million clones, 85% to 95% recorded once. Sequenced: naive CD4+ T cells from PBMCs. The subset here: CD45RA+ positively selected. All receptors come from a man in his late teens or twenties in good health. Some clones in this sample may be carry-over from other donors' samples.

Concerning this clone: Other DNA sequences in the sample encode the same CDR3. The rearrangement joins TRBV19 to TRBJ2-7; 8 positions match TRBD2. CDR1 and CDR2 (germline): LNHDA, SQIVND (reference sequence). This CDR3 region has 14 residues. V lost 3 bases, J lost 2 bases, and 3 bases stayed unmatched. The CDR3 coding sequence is TGTGCCAGTAGTATGCGGGGGGCTACCTACGAGCAGTACTTC. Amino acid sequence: CASSMRGATYEQYF.

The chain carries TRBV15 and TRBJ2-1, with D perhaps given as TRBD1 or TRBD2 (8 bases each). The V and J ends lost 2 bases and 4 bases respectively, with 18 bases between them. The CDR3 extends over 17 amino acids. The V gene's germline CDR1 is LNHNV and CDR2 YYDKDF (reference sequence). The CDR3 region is CATSRRLAGQVYNEQFF. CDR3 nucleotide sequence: TGTGCCACCAGCAGACGCTTAGCGGGACAGGTTTACAATGAGCAGTTCTTC.

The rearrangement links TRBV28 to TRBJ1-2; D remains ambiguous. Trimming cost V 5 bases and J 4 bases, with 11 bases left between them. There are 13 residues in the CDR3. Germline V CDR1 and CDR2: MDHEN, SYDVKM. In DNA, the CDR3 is TGTGCCAGCAGTCCGCGTGATTTCTATGGCTACACCTTC. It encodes CASSPRDFYGYTF.

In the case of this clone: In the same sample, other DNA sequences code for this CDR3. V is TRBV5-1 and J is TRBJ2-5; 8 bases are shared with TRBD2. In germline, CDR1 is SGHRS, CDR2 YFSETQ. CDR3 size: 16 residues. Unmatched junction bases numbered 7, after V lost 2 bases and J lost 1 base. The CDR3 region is CASSLGLAVGQETQYF. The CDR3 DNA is TGCGCCAGCAGCTTAGGACTAGCTGTAGGCCAAGAGACCCAGTACTTC.

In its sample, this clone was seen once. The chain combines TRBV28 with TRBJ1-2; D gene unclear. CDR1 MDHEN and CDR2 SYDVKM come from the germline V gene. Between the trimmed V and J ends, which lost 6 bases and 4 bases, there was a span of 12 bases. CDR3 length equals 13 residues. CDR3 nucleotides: TGTGCCAGCAGCCCACAACCCAGCTATGGCTACACCTTC. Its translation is CASSPQPSYGYTF.

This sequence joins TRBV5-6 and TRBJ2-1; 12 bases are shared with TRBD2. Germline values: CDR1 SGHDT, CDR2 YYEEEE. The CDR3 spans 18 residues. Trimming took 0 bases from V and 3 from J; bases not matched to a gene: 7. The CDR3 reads CASSLGLAGGRGYNEQFF. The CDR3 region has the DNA TGTGCCAGCAGCTTGGGGCTAGCGGGAGGGAGAGGCTACAATGAGCAGTTCTTC.

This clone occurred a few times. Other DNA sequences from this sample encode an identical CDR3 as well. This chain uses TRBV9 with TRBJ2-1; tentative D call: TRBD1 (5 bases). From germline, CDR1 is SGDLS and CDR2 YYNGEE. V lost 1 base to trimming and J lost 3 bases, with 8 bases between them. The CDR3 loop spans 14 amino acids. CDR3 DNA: TGTGCCAGCAGCGTAAGGGGCAGCTACAATGAGCAGTTCTTC. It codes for CASSVRGSYNEQFF.

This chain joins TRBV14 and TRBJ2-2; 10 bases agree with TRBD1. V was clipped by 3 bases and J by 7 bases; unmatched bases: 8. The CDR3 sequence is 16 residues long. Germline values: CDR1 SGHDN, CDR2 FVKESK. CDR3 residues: CASSQLTGGEFGELFF. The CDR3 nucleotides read TGTGCCAGCAGCCAGCTGACAGGGGGCGAATTCGGGGAGCTGTTTTTT.

This CDR3 is CASSSLGTGPRLDTEAFF. The CDR3 DNA is TGTGCCAGCAGCTCACTCGGGACAGGCCCTCGTCTGGACACTGAAGCTTTCTTT. The V and J genes are TRBV7-9 and TRBJ1-1; 8 bases fit TRBD1. Germline V gene sequence: CDR1 SEHNR, CDR2 FQNEAQ (reference sequence). V lost 4 bases to trimming and J lost 3 bases; unmatched junction nucleotides: 16. The CDR3 length is 18 residues.

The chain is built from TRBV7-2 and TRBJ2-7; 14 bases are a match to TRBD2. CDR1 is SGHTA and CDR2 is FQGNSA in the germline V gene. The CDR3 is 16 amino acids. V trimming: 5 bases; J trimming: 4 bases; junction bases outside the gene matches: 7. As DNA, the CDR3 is TGTGCCAGCAGCGCCCCGGGACTAGCGGGAGCGTACGAGCAGTACTTC. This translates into CASSAPGLAGAYEQYF.

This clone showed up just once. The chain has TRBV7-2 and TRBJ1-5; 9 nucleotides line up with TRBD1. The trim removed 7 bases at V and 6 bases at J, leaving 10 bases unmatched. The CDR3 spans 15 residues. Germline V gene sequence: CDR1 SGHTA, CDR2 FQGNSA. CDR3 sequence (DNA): TGTGCCAGCACCCAGCCCGGGACAGGGATTCAGCCCCAGCATTTT. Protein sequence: CASTQPGTGIQPQHF.

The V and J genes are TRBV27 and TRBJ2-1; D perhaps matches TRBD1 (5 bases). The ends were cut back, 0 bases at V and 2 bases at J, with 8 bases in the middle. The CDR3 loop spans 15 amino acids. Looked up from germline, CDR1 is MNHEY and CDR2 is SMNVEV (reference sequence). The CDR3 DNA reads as TGTGCCAGCAGTTTATCGTTGGGGCCCTACAATGAGCAGTTCTTC. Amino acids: CASSLSLGPYNEQFF.

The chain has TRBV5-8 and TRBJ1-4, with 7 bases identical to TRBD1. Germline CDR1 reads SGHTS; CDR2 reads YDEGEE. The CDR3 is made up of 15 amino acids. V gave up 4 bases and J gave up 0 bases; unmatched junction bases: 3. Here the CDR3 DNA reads TGTGCCAGCAGCAGGGGACAGCCAACTAATGAAAAACTGTTTTTT. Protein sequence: CASSRGQPTNEKLFF.

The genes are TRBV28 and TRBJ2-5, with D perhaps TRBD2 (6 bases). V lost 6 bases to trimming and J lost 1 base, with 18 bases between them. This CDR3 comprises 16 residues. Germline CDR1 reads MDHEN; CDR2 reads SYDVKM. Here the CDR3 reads CASSSLRGRLQETQYF. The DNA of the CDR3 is TGTGCCAGCAGCTCTCTCCGGGGGAGGCTCCAAGAGACCCAGTACTTC.

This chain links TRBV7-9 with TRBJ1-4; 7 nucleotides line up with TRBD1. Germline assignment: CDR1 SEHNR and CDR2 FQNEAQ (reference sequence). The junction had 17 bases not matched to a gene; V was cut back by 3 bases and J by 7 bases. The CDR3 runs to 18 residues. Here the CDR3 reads CASSFFKVLDRRVEKLFF. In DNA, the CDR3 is TGTGCCAGCAGCTTTTTTAAGGTTCTGGACAGGCGAGTTGAAAAACTGTTTTTT.

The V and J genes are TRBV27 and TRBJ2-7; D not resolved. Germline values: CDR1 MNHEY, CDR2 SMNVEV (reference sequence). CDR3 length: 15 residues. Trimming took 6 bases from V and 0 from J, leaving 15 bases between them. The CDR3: CASRVRPPASYEQYF. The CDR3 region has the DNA TGTGCCAGCAGGGTAAGGCCGCCGGCCTCCTACGAGCAGTACTTC.

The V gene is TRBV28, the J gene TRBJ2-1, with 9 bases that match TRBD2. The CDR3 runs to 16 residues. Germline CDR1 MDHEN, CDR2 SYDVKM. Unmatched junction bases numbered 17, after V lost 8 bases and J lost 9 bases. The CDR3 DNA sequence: TGTGCCAGCGGGACCCTGGGGACTAGCCGTACGACTGAGCAGTTCTTC. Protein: CASGTLGTSRTTEQFF.

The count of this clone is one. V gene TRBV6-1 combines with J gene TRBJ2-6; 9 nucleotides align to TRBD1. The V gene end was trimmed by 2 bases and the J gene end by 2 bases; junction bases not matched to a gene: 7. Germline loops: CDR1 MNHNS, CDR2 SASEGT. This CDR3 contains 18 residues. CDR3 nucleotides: TGTGCCAGCAGTGAAAGGGACAGGGTGGTCACTGGGGCCAACGTCCTGACTTTC. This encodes CASSERDRVVTGANVLTF.

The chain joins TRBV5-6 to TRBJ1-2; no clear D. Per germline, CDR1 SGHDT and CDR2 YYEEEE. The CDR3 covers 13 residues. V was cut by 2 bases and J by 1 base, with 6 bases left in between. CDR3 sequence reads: CASSFADNYGYTF. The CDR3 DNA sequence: TGTGCCAGCAGCTTCGCCGATAACTATGGCTACACCTTC.

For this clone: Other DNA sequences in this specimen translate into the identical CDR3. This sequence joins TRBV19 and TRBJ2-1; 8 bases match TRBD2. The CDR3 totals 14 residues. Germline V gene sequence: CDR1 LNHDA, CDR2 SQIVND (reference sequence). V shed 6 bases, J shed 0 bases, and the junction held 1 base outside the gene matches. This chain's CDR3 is CASRSGGSYNEQFF. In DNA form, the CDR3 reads TGTGCCAGTAGGAGCGGGGGCTCCTACAATGAGCAGTTCTTC. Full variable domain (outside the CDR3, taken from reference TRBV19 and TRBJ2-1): DGGITQSPKYLFRKEGQNVTLSCEQNLNHDAMYWYRQDPGQGLRLIYYSQIVNDFQKGDIAEGYSVSREKKESFPLTVTSAQKNPTAFYLCASRSGGSYNEQFFGPGTRLTVL.

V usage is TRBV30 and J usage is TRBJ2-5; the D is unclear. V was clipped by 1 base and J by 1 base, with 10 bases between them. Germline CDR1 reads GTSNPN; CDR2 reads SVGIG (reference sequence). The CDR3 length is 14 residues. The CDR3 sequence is CAWSGWKFQETQYF. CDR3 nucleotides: TGTGCCTGGAGTGGATGGAAATTCCAAGAGACCCAGTACTTC.

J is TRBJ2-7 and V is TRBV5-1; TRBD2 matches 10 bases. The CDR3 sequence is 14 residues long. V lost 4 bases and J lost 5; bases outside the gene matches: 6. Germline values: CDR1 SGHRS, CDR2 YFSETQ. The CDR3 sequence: CASSPLAGDHEQYF. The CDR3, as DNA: TGCGCCAGCAGCCCCCTAGCGGGAGATCACGAGCAGTACTTC.

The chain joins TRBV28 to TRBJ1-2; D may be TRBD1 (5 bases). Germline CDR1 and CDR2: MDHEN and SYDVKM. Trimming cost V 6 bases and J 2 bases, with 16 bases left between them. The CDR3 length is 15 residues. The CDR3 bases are TGTGCCAGCAGCTCCCCGCGGGGACCCAACTATGGCTACACCTTC. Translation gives CASSSPRGPNYGYTF.

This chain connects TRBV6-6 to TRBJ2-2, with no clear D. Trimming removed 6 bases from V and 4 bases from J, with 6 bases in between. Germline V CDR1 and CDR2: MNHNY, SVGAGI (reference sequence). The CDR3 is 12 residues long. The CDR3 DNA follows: TGTGCCAGCAGCCCCGCCACCGGGGAGCTGTTTTTT. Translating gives CASSPATGELFF.

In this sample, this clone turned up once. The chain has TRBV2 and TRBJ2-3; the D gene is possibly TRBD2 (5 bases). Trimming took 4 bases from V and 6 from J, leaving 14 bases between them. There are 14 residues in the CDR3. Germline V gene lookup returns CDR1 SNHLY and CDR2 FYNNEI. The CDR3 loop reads CASSVLVPKDTQYF. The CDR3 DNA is TGTGCCAGCAGTGTACTAGTCCCCAAGGATACGCAGTATTTT.